This T cell receptor beta chain was identified during a study of control samples from healthy donors and cancer patients. Sequenced by immunoSEQ multiplex PCR; TCRdb stores in-frame clones only, minus some. Among around 76,000 clones listed, around nine tenths were seen once. The length of the CDR3 is 14 residues. Trimming cost V 4 bases and J 5 bases, with 13 bases left between them. Per germline, CDR1 SGHRS and CDR2 YFSETQ. The V and J genes are TRBV5-1 and TRBJ2-1; D unclear. The receptor's source is a woman aged 50 to 60 with colorectal cancer. The sequenced sample consisted of PBMCs. CDR3 in amino acids: CASSASIPDNEQFF. The CDR3 nucleotides are TGCGCCAGCAGCGCCAGTATCCCAGACAATGAGCAGTTCTTC.